Below, 24 T cell receptor beta chains from the same sample are listed, as sequenced in a study of OX40 agonist ivuxolimab in advanced cancers. Produced via immunoSEQ multiplex PCR; TCRdb's table is partial and in-frame only. The sample carries 20,000 to 25,000 clones, over 75% recorded once. Source: CD4+ or CD8+ T cells sorted from blood, taken in a trial of the OX40 agonist ivuxolimab. All receptors derive from an adult with an advanced solid tumor such as melanoma, head and neck, liver or kidney cancer.

J is TRBJ2-7 and V is TRBV7-2; maybe TRBD2 (6 bases). The length of the CDR3 is 15 residues. Deletions cut 1 base from V and 3 bases from J, with 13 bases between. Germline CDR1 and CDR2: SGHTA and FQGNSA. CDR3 sequence (DNA): TGTGCCAGCAGCTTAGAAGAGGGAGGAATCTACGAGCAGTACTTC. Translation gives CASSLEEGGIYEQYF.

J is TRBJ1-1 and V is TRBV7-6, with 9 bases lining up with TRBD1. The germline V gene encodes CDR1 SGHVS and CDR2 FNYEAQ. The ends lost 5 bases at V and 4 bases at J; junction bases unmatched: 8. The CDR3 length is 15 residues. This CDR3 is CASSTGQGSGTEAFF. The CDR3 DNA sequence: TGTGCCAGCAGCACCGGACAGGGGAGCGGCACTGAAGCTTTCTTT.

The table lists this clone with a count of one. The junction does not match germline at one end; this may be a read error. The same CDR3 can be traced to other DNA sequences in this sample. V usage is TRBV7-6 and J usage is TRBJ2-7; the D gene is possibly TRBD2 (5 bases). There are 13 residues in the CDR3. Looked up from germline, CDR1 is SGHVS and CDR2 is FNYEAQ. In DNA form, the CDR3 reads TGCGCCAGCAGCCCCATTAGCGACTACGAGCAGTACTTC. As protein: CASSPISDYEQYF.

This chain joins TRBV10-3 and TRBJ1-2; D gene uncertain. CDR1 is ENHRY, CDR2 SYGVKD, per germline. This CDR3 region has 17 residues. Trimming removed 2 bases at V and 6 bases at J, with 22 bases between. The CDR3 is CAISELVGREVSDGYTF. In DNA form, the CDR3 reads TGTGCCATCAGTGAGCTGGTAGGCAGAGAGGTTTCCGATGGCTACACCTTC.

This clone was seen a few times. The gene calls are TRBV30 and TRBJ2-4, with D possibly matching TRBD2 (7 bases). The CDR3 is 14 residues long. Germline-derived CDR1 and CDR2 are GTSNPN and SVGIG (reference sequence). The V end lost 4 bases, the J end lost 5 bases, and 15 bases lay between the germline ends. CDR3 nucleotide sequence: TGTGCCTGGACCCCCGGGGGGCGCGAAAACATTCAGTACTTC. Protein: CAWTPGGRENIQYF.

This chain links TRBV5-1 with TRBJ2-1, with a tentative D call TRBD2 (7 bases). The V end was cut by 6 bases, the J end by 8 bases, with 15 bases between. CDR1 is SGHRS, CDR2 YFSETQ, per germline. This CDR3 is built from 13 residues. CDR3 loop: CASTPGGRDEQFF. CDR3 nucleotide sequence: TGCGCCAGCACTCCCGGGGGGCGGGATGAGCAGTTCTTC.

This chain connects TRBV5-4 to TRBJ1-4; D possibly corresponds to TRBD1 (5 bases). Germline CDR1 and CDR2: SGHNT and YYREEE (reference sequence). This CDR3 contains 13 residues. Trimming left V 1 base short and J 10 bases short, with 11 bases between. The CDR3 protein is CASSLFGQGKLFF. The CDR3 nucleotides read TGTGCCAGCAGCTTGTTTGGGCAGGGAAAACTGTTTTTT.

This chain links TRBV13 with TRBJ1-2; TRBD1 agrees at 10 bases. The CDR3 extends over 15 amino acids. Germline V gives CDR1 PRHDT, CDR2 FYEKMQ (reference sequence). Trimming cost V 4 bases and J 8 bases; bases outside gene matches: 10. The CDR3 nucleotides read TGTGCCAGCAGCTACCCCGGGACAGGGGCTGGAGGCTACACCTTC. This codes for CASSYPGTGAGGYTF.

The V and J genes are TRBV5-8 and TRBJ2-2; D remains unclear. The length of the CDR3 is 15 residues. Trimming removed 2 bases from V and 0 bases from J, with 8 bases in between. Germline CDR1 is SGHTS and CDR2 is YDEGEE. The CDR3 here is CASSFYRPNTGELFF. The CDR3 DNA follows: TGTGCCAGCAGCTTTTACCGGCCGAACACCGGGGAGCTGTTTTTT.

V gene TRBV9 combines with J gene TRBJ2-1; 11 bases align to TRBD2. Germline V lookup: CDR1 SGDLS, CDR2 YYNGEE. The J segment lost 8 bases and the V segment lost 4 bases, leaving 17 bases of the junction unmatched. This CDR3 spans 18 amino acids. The CDR3 reads CASSHPPSSGGYVDEQFF. In DNA, the CDR3 is TGTGCCAGCAGCCACCCCCCTTCTAGCGGGGGGTACGTGGATGAGCAGTTCTTC.

This rearrangement joins TRBV7-6 to TRBJ2-2, with 12 positions matching TRBD2. V trimming: 3 bases; J trimming: 5 bases; junction bases outside the gene matches: 1. CDR1 SGHVS and CDR2 FNYEAQ come from the germline V gene. The CDR3 covers 15 residues. The CDR3 DNA reads as TGTGCCAGCAGCTTTACTAGCGGGGGGACCGGGGAGCTGTTTTTT. Its translation: CASSFTSGGTGELFF.

In DNA form, the CDR3 reads TGTGCCAGCTGGCTAAGCGCTATGAACACTGAAGCTTTCTTT. As protein: CASWLSAMNTEAFF. The chain couples TRBV13 to TRBJ1-1; no clear D. The germline CDR1 and CDR2 sequences are PRHDT and FYEKMQ (reference sequence). Trimming left V 8 bases short and J 0 bases short, with 13 bases between. This CDR3 has 14 residues.

The V gene is TRBV19, the J gene TRBJ1-2, with D unresolved. The germline V gene has CDR1 LNHDA and CDR2 SQIVND (reference sequence). The length of the CDR3 is 12 residues. V lost 3 bases, J lost 6 bases, and 8 bases lay in between. CDR3 in DNA: TGTGCCAGTAGTATCGCCAGTCATGGCTACACCTTC. The encoded protein is CASSIASHGYTF. The whole variable domain, filled in from reference TRBV19 and TRBJ1-2, reads DGGITQSPKYLFRKEGQNVTLSCEQNLNHDAMYWYRQDPGQGLRLIYYSQIVNDFQKGDIAEGYSVSREKKESFPLTVTSAQKNPTAFYLCASSIASHGYTFGSGTRLTVV.

This clone was seen only a few times. CDR3 nucleotide sequence: TGTGCCAGCAGCTCAAGGACTAGCGGGGTTCACAATGAGCAGTTCTTC. Translated, it gives CASSSRTSGVHNEQFF. The gene calls are TRBV9 and TRBJ2-1; TRBD2 agrees at 12 bases. Germline CDR1 is SGDLS and CDR2 is YYNGEE. V shed 4 bases, J shed 5 bases, and the junction held 7 bases outside the gene matches. The CDR3 has 16 amino acids.

The chain combines TRBV4-1 with TRBJ2-7, with 8 bases that match TRBD1. CDR1 and CDR2 (germline): MGHRA, YSYEKL. The CDR3 has 15 amino acids. V shed 0 bases and J 3 bases; nucleotides not matched to a gene: 4. The CDR3 DNA follows: TGCGCCAGCAGCCAAGAGGCAGGGGGCGGCTACGAGCAGTACTTC. Translating it yields CASSQEAGGGYEQYF.

A note on this clone: At one end the junction does not follow the germline gene, possibly because of a read error. V gene TRBV5-1 combines with J gene TRBJ1-2; no reliable D call. Germline V CDR1 and CDR2: SGHRS, YFSETQ. The length of the CDR3 is 12 residues. This CDR3 reads CASSFGDYGYTF. As DNA, the CDR3 is TGTGCCAGCAGCTTTGGGGACTATGGCTACACCTTC.

The gene calls are TRBV11-2 and TRBJ2-1, with 7 bases fitting TRBD2. Germline V CDR1 and CDR2: SGHAT, FQNNGV. The CDR3 covers 15 residues. V was clipped by 5 bases and J by 7 bases; unmatched bases: 11. The CDR3 coding sequence is TGTGCCAGCAGCCGCTCTAGCGGACTTTGGAATGAGCAGTTCTTC. Protein sequence: CASSRSSGLWNEQFF.

V is TRBV15 and J is TRBJ1-5; 9 bases align to TRBD1. The germline V gene encodes CDR1 LNHNV and CDR2 YYDKDF (reference sequence). V was pared by 0 bases and J by 6 bases, with 9 bases of the junction left unmatched. The CDR3 loop spans 17 amino acids. The CDR3 bases are TGTGCCACCAGCAGAGATCCCGCTACAGGGGGCAGTCAGCCCCAGCATTTT. Its translation: CATSRDPATGGSQPQHF.

This chain uses TRBV6-5 with TRBJ2-7; 7 bases align to TRBD1. CDR3 length: 15 amino acids. Germline lookup yields CDR1 MNHEY and CDR2 SVGAGI. The V segment lost 5 bases and the J segment 2 bases; nucleotides outside the gene matches: 9. Here the CDR3 DNA reads TGTGCCAGCAGTCCTAATACAGGGGCTACCTACGAGCAGTACTTC. Encoded protein: CASSPNTGATYEQYF.

V and J are TRBV19 and TRBJ1-1; D perhaps matches TRBD1 (6 bases). Trimming pared 7 bases from V and 12 bases from J, leaving 12 bases between. Germline lookup yields CDR1 LNHDA and CDR2 SQIVND (reference sequence). There are 10 residues in the CDR3. The CDR3 DNA reads as TGTGCCAGTATCAAGGGGGAGACTTTCTTT. This codes for CASIKGETFF.

The V gene is TRBV5-1, the J gene TRBJ1-1, with D unclear. Germline V gives CDR1 SGHRS, CDR2 YFSETQ. The CDR3 is 15 amino acids. V lost 4 bases and J 3 bases, leaving 16 bases between the germline ends. The CDR3 DNA follows: TGCGCCAGCAGCCAGCACGGCAGGTCGGACACTGAAGCTTTCTTT. Its translation is CASSQHGRSDTEAFF.

This chain links TRBV4-1 with TRBJ2-1, with D possibly matching TRBD2 (7 bases). The V gene's germline CDR1 is MGHRA and CDR2 YSYEKL. V gave up 1 base and J gave up 3 bases, with 13 bases separating them. The CDR3 spans 16 residues. The CDR3 sequence is CASSQATGGFYNEQFF. The CDR3 DNA sequence: TGCGCCAGCAGCCAAGCCACGGGGGGCTTCTACAATGAGCAGTTCTTC.

This chain joins TRBV4-2 and TRBJ2-3; TRBD2 is a possible D gene (5 bases). There are 18 residues in the CDR3. The germline V and J ends were trimmed by 0 bases and 1 base, with 17 bases remaining between them. Germline V CDR1 and CDR2: LGHNA, YNFKEQ. CDR3 residues: CASSQDLLLGAGTDTQYF. CDR3 nucleotides: TGTGCCAGCAGCCAAGACCTCCTCCTAGGAGCGGGCACAGATACGCAGTATTTT.

The chain uses TRBV7-9 and TRBJ1-3; tentative D call: TRBD1 (5 bases). The CDR3 is made up of 18 amino acids. The germline gives CDR1 SEHNR, CDR2 FQNEAQ (reference sequence). V shed 5 bases and J shed 0 bases, with 20 bases lying between them. The CDR3 here is CASSQIFRDPSSGNTIYF. CDR3 coding DNA: TGTGCCAGCAGCCAGATATTCCGGGACCCCAGCTCTGGAAACACCATATATTTT.